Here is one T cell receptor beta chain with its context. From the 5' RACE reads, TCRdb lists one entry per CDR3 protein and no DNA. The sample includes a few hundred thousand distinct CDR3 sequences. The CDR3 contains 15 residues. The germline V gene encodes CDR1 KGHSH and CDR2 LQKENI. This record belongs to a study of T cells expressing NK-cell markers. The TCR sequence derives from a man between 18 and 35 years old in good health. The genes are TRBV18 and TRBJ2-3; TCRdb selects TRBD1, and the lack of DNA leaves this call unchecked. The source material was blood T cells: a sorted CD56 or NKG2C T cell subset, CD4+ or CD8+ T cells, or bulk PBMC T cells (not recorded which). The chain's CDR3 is CASSPSQVGTDTQYF.